Included here is one T cell receptor beta chain sequence, with context. Its antigen is unidentified. Germline V gives CDR1 SGHTA, CDR2 FQGTGA. The V gene lost 1 base and the J gene lost 2 bases, with 11 bases spanning the gap. The CDR3 runs 16 residues. In the PCR, 60 Vbeta and 13 Jbeta primers were used. Assay used: immunoSEQ multiplex PCR; TCRdb lists only in-frame clones, some missing. The sample lists about 120,000 clones, over 65% seen once, with 2.7% in the top ten. This sample was taken from a study of cytomegalovirus exposure and HLA in healthy donors. Looking at the study overall: Tens of millions of unique TCR sequences came from HLA-typed donors in an early release. Points from the study as a whole: V- and J-gene trimming of TCR beta was linked (in a later analysis) to a missense DCLRE1C variant.

This TCR derives from a woman aged 40 to 50 in good health and CMV-seropositive. Sequenced input: PBMCs. The rearrangement uses TRBV7-3 and TRBJ2-2; perhaps TRBD2 as D (7 bases). CDR3 bases: TGTGCCAGCAGCTTAAGAGGGGGGGTTAACACCGGGGAGCTGTTTTTT. Translating it yields CASSLRGGVNTGELFF.